This is a list of T cell receptor beta chains from one sample in a study of CD8 T cells in Susac syndrome. Each CDR3 protein gets one entry after TCRdb re-called the immunoSEQ multiplex PCR reads with MiXCR. Seen here are around 230,000 distinct CDR3 sequences, about 96% observed once, and the top ten hold 0.1%. Sequenced input: CD4+ T cells from PBMCs. Receptors were obtained from a human donor with Susac syndrome. Both conserved end residues are part of each CDR3. A D gene is named only where the DNA matches it firmly. Clone size is stated in some rows and not others, as once, few, many or a class when expanded.

TRBJ1-5 | TRBV2 | NA | TRBD1 | TGTGCCAGCACCACAGGGGAGGGACAGCCCCAGCATTTT | CASTTGEGQPQHF
TRBJ1-2 | TRBV6-5 | NA | NA | TGTGCCAGCAGTTTTCACAGGGAGGTAGGCTACACCTTC | CASSFHREVGYTF
TRBJ1-5 | TRBV30 | NA | NA | TGTGCCTGGAGCTCTATGAGTGGCGATCAGCCCCAGCATTTT | CAWSSMSGDQPQHF
TRBJ2-1 | TRBV20-1 | NA | NA | TGCAGTGCGCCCTGGGGAGGTGGACAGTTCTTC | CSAPWGGGQFF
TRBJ2-7 | TRBV5-1 | once | TRBD1 | TGCGCCAGCAGCCGAAACCGGGACAGTCCCTACGAGCAGTACTTC | CASSRNRDSPYEQYF
TRBJ1-1 | TRBV29-1 | once | TRBD1 | TGCAGCGTTGACCGACAGGGTGGAAAGGCAGAAGCTTTCTTT | CSVDRQGGKAEAFF
TRBJ1-5 | TRBV19 | NA | NA | TGTGCCAGTAGTATGGGGCCCACCGGGTTAAATCAGCCCCAGCATTTT | CASSMGPTGLNQPQHF
TRBJ2-3 | TRBV29-1 | NA | NA | TGCACCGGGGCGGACCCCACAGATACGCAGTATTTT | CTGADPTDTQYF
TRBJ1-4 | TRBV20-1 | NA | NA | TGCAGTGCCAAGAATGTGGTGGATGAAAAACTGTTTTTT | CSAKNVVDEKLFF
TRBJ2-1 | TRBV30 | NA | TRBD2 | TGTGCCTGGAGTGTACGGCTAGCGGGAGATAATGAGCAGTTCTTC | CAWSVRLAGDNEQFF
TRBJ2-4 | TRBV5-1 | NA | NA | TGCGCCAGCAGCTCCACAAGCGGACGAGGAGCCAAAAACATTCAGTACTTC | CASSSTSGRGAKNIQYF
TRBJ1-5 | TRBV15 | NA | NA | TGTGCCACCAGCAGAGATGCACATGATAATCAGCCCCAGCATTTT | CATSRDAHDNQPQHF
TRBJ1-4 | TRBV23-1 | NA | NA | TGCGCCAGCAGTCCGACGGAGAGGCTACCTACTAATGAAAAACTGTTTTTT | CASSPTERLPTNEKLFF